This TCR beta chain is from a study of T cells in Graves' hyperthyroidism and ophthalmopathy. Germline V CDR1 and CDR2: SEHNR, FQNEAQ (reference sequence). This CDR3 is 13 amino acids long. V lost 3 bases and J 5 bases, leaving 10 bases between the germline ends. This clonotype was seen repeatedly, ten times or more. RNA transcripts gave rise to amplified TCR beta CDR3 regions. First-round RT-PCR targeting the TCR CDR3 was performed with the HTBI primer set. TCRdb re-called the multiplex PCR reads with MiXCR, one entry per CDR3 protein. Of roughly 700,000 distinct CDR3 sequences in the sample, roughly a third are singletons; the top ten hold less than 35%.

The TCR originated in a woman in her thirties or forties with Graves' hyperthyroidism. The rearrangement uses TRBV7-9 and TRBJ1-1, with unresolved D. The sample comprised blood. DNA for the CDR3: TGTGCCAGCAGCTTTTTGACGACAACTGAAGCTTTCTTT. This gives the protein CASSFLTTTEAFF.